The 28 T cell receptor beta chains in this list originate from one sample, sequenced in a study of tumor-infiltrating lymphocytes in primary liver carcinoma. Priming with a constant-region primer yielded TCR beta cDNA from about 480 ng total RNA. Slightly modified ARM-PCR, run as three nested multiplex PCR rounds, produced the TCR beta libraries. Running 9 to 10 cycles apiece, the first two PCR rounds relied on TRBV1-TRBV30 forward primers together with a C-beta reverse primer. TCRdb redid the calling of the multiplex PCR reads with MiXCR, one entry per CDR3 protein. The table includes some 22,000 distinct CDR3 sequences, roughly three quarters detected once. Total RNA and DNA came together from approximately 20-30 mg of bulk tissue without cell sorting. Sequenced material: liver tumor tissue from sampling region 5. Subset meaning: tumor region T5, tumor centre. All receptors come from a woman in her twenties or thirties with primary liver carcinoma and hepatitis B virus infection.

This clonotype was detected only a few times. This chain uses TRBV11-3 with TRBJ2-5; D remains ambiguous. Germline CDR1 is SGHNT and CDR2 is YENEEA. This CDR3 contains 13 residues. Trimming removed 8 bases from V and 0 bases from J, with 10 bases in between. The CDR3 sequence is CASQGRDQETQYF. For the CDR3, the DNA is TGTGCCAGCCAAGGACGGGACCAAGAGACCCAGTACTTC. Full variable domain (rest looked up from reference TRBV11-3 and TRBJ2-5): EAGVVQSPRYKIIEKKQPVAFWCNPISGHNTLYWYLQNLGQGPELLIRYENEEAVDDSQLPKDRFSAERLKGVDSTLKIQPAELGDSAVYLCASQGRDQETQYFGPGTRLLVL.

The chain uses TRBV7-9 and TRBJ2-1; no firm D call. The CDR3 is 13 amino acids. Trimming stripped 5 bases from V and 8 bases from J, with 13 bases between. CDR1 is SEHNR and CDR2 is FQNEAQ in the germline V gene (reference sequence). The CDR3 DNA is TGTGCCAGCAGCCCTACCTTCGGAGATGAGCAGTTCTTC. Its translation: CASSPTFGDEQFF. Full variable domain (remainder filled in from reference TRBV7-9 and TRBJ2-1): DTGVSQNPRHKITKRGQNVTFRCDPISEHNRLYWYRQTLGQGPEFLTYFQNEAQLEKSRLLSDRFSAERPKGSFSTLEIQRTEQGDSAMYLCASSPTFGDEQFFGPGTRLTVL.

Worth noting for this clonotype: The junction departs from germline at one end; a sequencing error may be responsible. The genes are TRBV12-3 or TRBV12-4 and TRBJ1-1, with D perhaps TRBD1 (6 bases). This CDR3 has 15 residues. The CDR3 here is CPSSRSDRLNTEAFF. CDR3 in DNA: TGTCCCAGCAGTCGGTCGGACAGACTGAACACTGAAGCTTTCTTT.

In its sample, this clonotype was seen once. The chain is built from TRBV5-1 and TRBJ1-1; D gene unclear. V shed 1 base and J shed 3 bases, with 10 bases lying between them. The CDR3 length is 14 residues. Per germline, CDR1 SGHRS and CDR2 YFSETQ. CDR3 loop: CASSLTSGDTEAFF. CDR3 in DNA: TGCGCCAGCAGCTTGACCAGTGGGGACACTGAAGCTTTCTTT.

The genes are TRBV4-2 and TRBJ2-1, with no clear D. The CDR3 contains 18 residues. From germline, CDR1 is LGHNA and CDR2 YNFKEQ. The V gene lost 1 base and the J gene lost 16 bases, with 32 bases spanning the gap. The CDR3 spells CASSQVVSVRSSYNELFF. CDR3 bases: TGTGCCAGCAGCCAAGTAGTGAGCGTCCGAAGCTCATACAATGAGCTCTTCTTC.

As for this clonotype: An end of the junction differs from the germline gene, which may be a read error. This rearrangement joins TRBV6-5 to TRBJ2-7; D remains ambiguous. Germline V gene lookup returns CDR1 MNHEY and CDR2 SVGAGI. The CDR3 is made up of 15 amino acids. The chain's CDR3 is CASSHKDSSSYEHYF. The CDR3 DNA reads as TGTGCCAGCAGTCACAAGGATAGCAGCTCCTACGAGCACTACTTC.

In regard to this clonotype: Without the conserved terminal phenylalanine or tryptophan, this CDR3 likely stems from a read error. The chain employs TRBV11-2 and TRBJ1-2; 7 positions agree with TRBD1. The CDR3 length is 13 residues. Germline V CDR1 and CDR2: SGHAT, FQNNGV. The DNA for the CDR3 is TGTGCAAGCAGCCCCCGACAGGGTAGCGGTTACACCTAC. The encoded protein is CASSPRQGSGYTY.

Comment on this clonotype: With a much larger clone just one base away, this may be a read error. This chain uses TRBV12-3 or TRBV12-4 with TRBJ2-1, with 8 bases lining up with TRBD2. This CDR3 comprises 12 residues. CDR3 in amino acids: CVSSLAGNEQFF. The CDR3 nucleotides read TGTGTCAGCAGTTTAGCGGGGAATGAGCAGTTCTTC.

Remarks on this clonotype: A read error may produce the germline difference seen at one junction end. The rearrangement links TRBV29-1 to TRBJ2-1; weak D call: TRBD2 (6 bases). CDR3 length equals 15 residues. Germline V gives CDR1 SQVTM, CDR2 ANQGSEA. CDR3 amino acids: CNVHFGLHNYNEQFF. The DNA for the CDR3 is TGCAACGTACATTTCGGACTACACAACTACAATGAGCAGTTTTTC.

The chain employs TRBV11-1 and TRBJ2-2; D might be TRBD1 (5 bases). This CDR3 region has 15 residues. The germline gives CDR1 SGHAT, CDR2 FQDESV (reference sequence). Trimming removed 11 bases from V and 6 bases from J, with 22 bases in between. The CDR3 loop reads CAQQGYGGVSGELFF. In DNA, the CDR3 is TGTGCCCAGCAGGGTTATGGCGGAGTGTCCGGGGAGCTGTTTTTT.

Points on this clonotype: A junction boundary mismatches the germline segment, possibly from a read error. This chain connects TRBV29-1 to TRBJ2-5, with 7 bases identical to TRBD1. The CDR3 length is 13 residues. Per germline, CDR1 SQVTM and CDR2 ANQGSEA. This chain's CDR3 is CGVMGTAQETQYF. CDR3 nucleotide sequence: TGCGGCGTGATGGGGACAGCCCAAGAGACCCAGTACTTC. Using reference TRBV29-1 and TRBJ2-5 for the parts outside the CDR3, the full variable domain is SAVISQKPSRDICQRGTSLTIQCQVDSQVTMMFWYRQQPGQSLTLIATANQGSEATYESGFVIDKFPISRPNLTFSTLTVSNMSPEDSSIYLCGVMGTAQETQYFGPGTRLLVL.

Remarks on this clonotype: The conserved final phenylalanine or tryptophan is absent from the CDR3, which likely points to a read error. This chain connects TRBV29-1 to TRBJ2-5; D may match TRBD1 or TRBD2 (5 bases each). The CDR3 covers 14 residues. Germline V gene sequence: CDR1 SQVTM, CDR2 ANQGSEA. CDR3 sequence reads: CSVALSGMGQTQYS. The CDR3 coding sequence is TGCAGTGTTGCCCTCTCCGGGATGGGACAGACCCAGTACTCC.

For this clonotype: Relative to the germline gene, one junction end is altered; a read error may explain this. This chain joins TRBV30 and TRBJ2-3; D possibly corresponds to TRBD1 (6 bases). The CDR3 is 13 residues long. Germline V lookup: CDR1 GTSNPN, CDR2 SVGIG (reference sequence). CDR3 DNA sequence: TGTGCCTTGCAGAGGGGGTCCACAGATACGCATTATTTT. Translating gives CALQRGSTDTHYF.

This clonotype turned up a few times. CDR3 nucleotide sequence: TGTGCCAGCAGCCTTACCCAGGACTACTACGAGCAGTACTTC. It encodes CASSLTQDYYEQYF. The genes are TRBV11-2 and TRBJ2-7, with D possibly matching TRBD2 (6 bases). Germline V gene data show CDR1 as SGHAT and CDR2 as FQNNGV. Trimming removed 5 bases at V and 3 bases at J, with 14 bases between. The CDR3 is 14 residues long.

A remark on this clonotype: The junction shows a germline mismatch at one end, possibly a read error. The genes are TRBV25-1 and TRBJ2-1; 11 positions match TRBD2. CDR3 length equals 16 residues. Germline CDR1 is MGHDK and CDR2 is SYGVNS. CDR3 DNA sequence: TGTACCAGCGGTGTCCCGGGACTAGCGGTCAACAATGAGCAGTTCTTT. It encodes CTSGVPGLAVNNEQFF. Full variable domain (missing parts from reference TRBV25-1 and TRBJ2-1): EADIYQTPRYLVIGTGKKITLECSQTMGHDKMYWYQQDPGMELHLIHYSYGVNSTEKGDLSSESTVSRIRTEHFPLTLESARPSHTSQYLCTSGVPGLAVNNEQFFGPGTRLTVL.

This clonotype was seen once. This may come from a read error, since a much larger clone is one base off. The V call is TRBV4-2, the J call TRBJ1-2; a possible D gene is TRBD1 (6 bases). Germline CDR1 LGHNA, CDR2 YNFKEQ. This CDR3 has 14 amino acids. CDR3 amino acids: CASNQDTGRGGYTF. DNA of the CDR3: TGTGCCAGCAACCAAGATACAGGGCGAGGAGGCTACACCTTC.

Notes on this clonotype: A clone one base away is much larger, so this may be a read error. DNA for the CDR3: TGTGCCAGCAGCCAAGAAGGGACGGGACTGGACTATGAGCAGTACTTC. Translated, it gives CASSQEGTGLDYEQYF. J is TRBJ2-7 and V is TRBV4-2; D possibly corresponds to TRBD2 (6 bases). This CDR3 is 16 amino acids long. Germline CDR1 reads LGHNA; CDR2 reads YNFKEQ. Trimming removed 0 bases from V and 7 bases from J, with 19 bases in between.

The genes are TRBV11-2 and TRBJ2-3; possible D gene TRBD2, 5 bases. Trimming stripped 5 bases from V and 4 bases from J, with 22 bases between. The CDR3 contains 17 residues. CDR1 is SGHAT and CDR2 is FQNNGV in the germline V gene. In DNA form, the CDR3 reads TGTGCCAGCAGCCATCGAGGGAGTGGGTGCCTCGCAGATACGCAGTATTTT. Protein sequence: CASSHRGSGCLADTQYF.

Concerning this clonotype itself: As the CDR3 is not closed by the conserved phenylalanine or tryptophan, this likely results from a read error. The DNA is omitted, as the CDR3 cannot be located on it reliably, and the CDR3 follows TCRdb's listing. The chain has TRBV12-3 or TRBV12-4 and TRBJ2-2; the tabulated D call, TRBD1, remains unverified against the DNA. The CDR3 spans 15 residues, counting both ends. The CDR3 is CTSRGWDTNTGELLL.

Concerning this clonotype itself: One junction end does not reproduce the germline sequence, and a read error may be involved. The chain uses TRBV30 and TRBJ2-5; either TRBD1 or TRBD2 may supply D (5 bases each). The CDR3 totals 15 residues. CDR1 and CDR2 (germline): GTSNPN, SVGIG (reference sequence). The DNA for the CDR3 is TGTGCCTGGAAGGTCTTGGACACGGCCCTAGGGACCCAGTGCTTC. Residues: CAWKVLDTALGTQCF. Full variable domain (remainder filled in from reference TRBV30 and TRBJ2-5): SQTIHQWPATLVQPVGSPLSLECTVEGTSNPNLYWYRQAAGRGLQLLFYSVGIGQISSEVPQNLSASRPQDRQFILSSKKLLLSDSGFYLCAWKVLDTALGTQCFGPGTRLLVL.

This clonotype was seen just once. A much larger clone differs from this one at a single base, so this may be a read error. The chain links TRBV6-1 to TRBJ2-3; possibly TRBD2 for D (5 bases). The V end was cut by 5 bases, the J end by 2 bases, with 14 bases between. Germline V gives CDR1 MNHNS, CDR2 SASEGT. The CDR3 spans 15 residues. The CDR3 nucleotides are TGTGCCAGCAGTCCCGGGGTGGATGCCACAGATACGCAGTATTTT. Its translation: CASSPGVDATDTQYF.

This chain uses TRBV11-2 with TRBJ2-2; D gene unclear. The germline V gene has CDR1 SGHAT and CDR2 FQNNGV. There are 16 residues in the CDR3. DNA of the CDR3: TGTGTCAGTAACTTAGCTGGGTTCGCGAACACCGGGGAGCTGTTTTTT. It encodes CVSNLAGFANTGELFF.

Turning to this clonotype: This may come from a read error, since a much larger clone is one base off. The chain combines TRBV15 with TRBJ2-1; D may be TRBD2 (5 bases). The CDR3 has 13 residues. Germline CDR1 LNHNV, CDR2 YYDKDF (reference sequence). The CDR3, as DNA: TGTGACACCAGCGGCCAGAAACACAATGAGCAGTTCTTC. Translating gives CDTSGQKHNEQFF.

This clonotype was counted many times. The V and J genes are TRBV9 and TRBJ2-7; TRBD1 matches 8 bases. V lost 0 bases to trimming and J lost 4 bases; unmatched junction nucleotides: 15. The CDR3 length is 18 residues. CDR1 is SGDLS, CDR2 YYNGEE, per germline. As DNA, the CDR3 is TGTGCCAGCAGCGTAGCCCCTTCACAGGGGGGTCCCACTTACGAGCAGTACTTC. It is translated as CASSVAPSQGGPTYEQYF.

With respect to this clonotype: With a much larger clone just one base away, this may be a read error. The chain combines TRBV30 with TRBJ2-7, with D unclear. V shed 4 bases and J shed 3 bases, with 16 bases lying between them. Germline V gives CDR1 GTSNPN, CDR2 SVGIG (reference sequence). This CDR3 has 14 residues. The CDR3 DNA reads as TGTGCCTGGAACGACTTAGTGGACGGCTACGAGCAGTACTTC. This codes for CAWNDLVDGYEQYF. Full variable domain (remainder filled in from reference TRBV30 and TRBJ2-7): SQTIHQWPATLVQPVGSPLSLECTVEGTSNPNLYWYRQAAGRGLQLLFYSVGIGQISSEVPQNLSASRPQDRQFILSSKKLLLSDSGFYLCAWNDLVDGYEQYFGPGTRLTVT.

In this sample, this clonotype turned up many times. CDR3 sequence reads: CASSLRVISEQYF. CDR3 DNA: TGTGCCAGCAGCTTAAGGGTTATCTCCGAGCAGTACTTC. The V and J genes are TRBV11-2 and TRBJ2-7, with no clear D. The CDR3 has 13 amino acids. Trimming stripped 2 bases from V and 6 bases from J, with 11 bases between. Germline CDR1 and CDR2: SGHAT and FQNNGV. Looking up the rest from reference TRBV11-2 and TRBJ2-7 gives the full variable domain: EAGVAQSPRYKIIEKRQSVAFWCNPISGHATLYWYQQILGQGPKLLIQFQNNGVVDDSQLPKDRFSAERLKGVDSTLKIQPAKLEDSAVYLCASSLRVISEQYFGPGTRLTVT.

This clonotype was detected ten times or more. This may stem from a read error, because a much larger clone lies one nucleotide away. The J gene is TRBJ2-1, the V gene TRBV6-6, with TRBD2 as a possible D gene (6 bases). The CDR3 length is 18 residues. In germline, CDR1 is MNHNY, CDR2 SVGAGI (reference sequence). Trimming left V 4 bases short and J 8 bases short, with 27 bases between. CDR3 bases: TGTGCCAGCAGTTTCTATCCAGAACCGGGACCAGCGGGCTATGAGCAGTTCTTC. It yields the protein CASSFYPEPGPAGYEQFF.

This sequence joins TRBV30 and TRBJ1-4; D is uncertain. Looked up from germline, CDR1 is GTSNPN and CDR2 is SVGIG (reference sequence). V dropped 0 bases and J dropped 8 bases, with 10 bases sitting between them. This CDR3 spans 13 amino acids. This CDR3 reads CAWSVPRGEKLFF. CDR3 in DNA: TGTGCCTGGAGTGTACCCAGAGGAGAAAAACTGTTTTTT.